This TCR beta chain was captured in a study of cytomegalovirus exposure and HLA in healthy donors. Use of 60 Vbeta and 13 Jbeta primers characterized the PCR. Profiling relied on immunoSEQ multiplex PCR, and the TCRdb table lists in-frame clones only, not all of them. The sample holds roughly 100,000 clones, 79% seen once. From germline, CDR1 is MDHEN and CDR2 SYDVKM. V lost 2 bases to trimming and J lost 0 bases; unmatched junction nucleotides: 7. This CDR3 region has 18 residues. The specimen was PBMCs. This sequence was found in a woman aged 35 to 49 in good health and CMV-seronegative. The genes are TRBV28 and TRBJ1-5; 10 positions agree with TRBD1. CDR3 region: CASSLKTGGGYSNQPQHF. The CDR3 bases are TGTGCCAGCAGTTTAAAGACAGGGGGCGGGTATAGCAATCAGCCCCAGCATTTT.